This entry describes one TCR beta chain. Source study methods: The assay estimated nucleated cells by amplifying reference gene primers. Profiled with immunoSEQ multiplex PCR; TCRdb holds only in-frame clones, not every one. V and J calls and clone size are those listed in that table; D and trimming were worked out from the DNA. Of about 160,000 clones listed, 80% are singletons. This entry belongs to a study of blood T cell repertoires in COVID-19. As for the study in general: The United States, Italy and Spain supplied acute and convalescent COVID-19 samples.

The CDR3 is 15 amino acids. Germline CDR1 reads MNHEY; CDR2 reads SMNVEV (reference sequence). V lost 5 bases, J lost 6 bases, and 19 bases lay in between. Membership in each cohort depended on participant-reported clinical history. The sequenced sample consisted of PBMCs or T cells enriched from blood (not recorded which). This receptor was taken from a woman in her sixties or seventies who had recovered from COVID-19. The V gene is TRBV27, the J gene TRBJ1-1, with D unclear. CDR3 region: CASSTTDLDVAEAFF. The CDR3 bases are TGTGCCAGCAGTACGACGGACTTGGATGTCGCTGAAGCTTTCTTT.